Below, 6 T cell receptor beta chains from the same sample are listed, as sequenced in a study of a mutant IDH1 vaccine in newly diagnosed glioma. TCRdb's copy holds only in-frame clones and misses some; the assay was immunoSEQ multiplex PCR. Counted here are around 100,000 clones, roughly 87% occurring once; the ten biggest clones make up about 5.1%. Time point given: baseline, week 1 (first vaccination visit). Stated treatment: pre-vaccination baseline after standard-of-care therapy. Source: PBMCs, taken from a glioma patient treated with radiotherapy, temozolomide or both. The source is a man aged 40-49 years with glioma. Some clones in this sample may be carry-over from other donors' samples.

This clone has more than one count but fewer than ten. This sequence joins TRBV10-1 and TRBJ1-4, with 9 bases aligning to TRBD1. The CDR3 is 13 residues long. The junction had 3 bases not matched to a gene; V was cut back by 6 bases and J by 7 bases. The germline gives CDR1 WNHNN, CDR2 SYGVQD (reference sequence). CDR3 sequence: CASRDRGSEKLFF. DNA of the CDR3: TGCGCCAGCAGGGACAGGGGTTCTGAAAAACTGTTTTTT.

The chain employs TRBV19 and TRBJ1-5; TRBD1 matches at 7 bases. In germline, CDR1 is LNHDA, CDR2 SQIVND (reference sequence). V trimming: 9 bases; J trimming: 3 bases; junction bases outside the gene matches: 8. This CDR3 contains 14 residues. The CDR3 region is CASHTDRLNQPQHF. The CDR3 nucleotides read TGTGCCAGCCATACGGACAGGCTCAATCAGCCCCAGCATTTT.

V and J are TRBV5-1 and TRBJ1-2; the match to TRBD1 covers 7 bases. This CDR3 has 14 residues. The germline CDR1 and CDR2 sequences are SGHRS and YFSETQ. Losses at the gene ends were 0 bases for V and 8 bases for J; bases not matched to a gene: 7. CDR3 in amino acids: CASSLARQGGGYTF. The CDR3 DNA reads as TGCGCCAGCAGCTTGGCTCGACAGGGCGGCGGCTACACCTTC.

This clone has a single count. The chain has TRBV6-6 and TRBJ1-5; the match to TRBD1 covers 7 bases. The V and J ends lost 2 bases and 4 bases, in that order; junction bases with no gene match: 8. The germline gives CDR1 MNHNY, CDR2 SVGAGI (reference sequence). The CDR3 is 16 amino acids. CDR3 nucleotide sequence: TGTGCCAGCAGTTACGATACAGGGGTCGCGAATCAGCCCCAGCATTTT. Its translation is CASSYDTGVANQPQHF.

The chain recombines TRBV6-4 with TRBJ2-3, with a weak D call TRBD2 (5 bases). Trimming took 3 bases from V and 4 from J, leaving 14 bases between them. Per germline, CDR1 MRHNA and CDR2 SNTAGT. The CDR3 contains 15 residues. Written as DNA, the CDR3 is TGTGCCAGCAGTGAAAAACCGTTCGGGGCAGATACGCAGTATTTT. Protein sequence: CASSEKPFGADTQYF.

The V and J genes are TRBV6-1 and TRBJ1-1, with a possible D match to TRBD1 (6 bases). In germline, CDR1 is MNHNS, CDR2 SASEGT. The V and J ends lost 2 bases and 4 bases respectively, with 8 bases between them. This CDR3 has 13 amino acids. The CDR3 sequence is CASSEWDITEAFF. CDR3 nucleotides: TGTGCCAGCAGTGAATGGGACATCACTGAAGCTTTCTTT.